The 32 T cell receptor beta chains listed next were all sequenced from one sample in a study of CD8+CD57+ T cells in acquired aplastic anemia. Researchers used genomic DNA as the template to profile TCR beta VDJ and CDR3. TCRdb re-analysed the reads in MiXCR, keeping a single row per CDR3 protein. The data hold 150,000 or so distinct CDR3 sequences, with roughly 45% observed a single time. Before being chosen for sequencing, patients had shown CD8+CD57+ cell expansion by flow cytometry. The sequencing input was sorted CD4+, CD8+, or CD8+CD57+ T cells (not recorded which) from PBMCs. The receptors were sampled from a human donor with aplastic anemia.

In this sample, this clonotype turned up many times. The rearrangement joins TRBV19 to TRBJ1-4, with TRBD1 identical over 7 bases. The germline gives CDR1 LNHDA, CDR2 SQIVND (reference sequence). The CDR3 contains 15 residues. J was trimmed by 4 bases and V by 6 bases; bases with no gene match: 8. DNA of the CDR3: TGTGCCAGTAGCTCTCAGGGACAGCTTAATGAAAAACTGTTTTTT. This sequence encodes CASSSQGQLNEKLFF.

This clonotype has at least ten counts. The V gene is TRBV7-9, the J gene TRBJ1-5; D is ambiguous. V lost 2 bases to trimming and J lost 0 bases, with 8 bases between them. This CDR3 comprises 15 residues. From germline, CDR1 is SEHNR and CDR2 FQNEAQ (reference sequence). The CDR3 coding sequence is TGTGCCAGCAGCTTAAGCGGGGATAGCAATCAGCCCCAGCATTTT. It codes for CASSLSGDSNQPQHF.

This clonotype showed up many times. V usage is TRBV7-6 and J usage is TRBJ2-7, with 9 positions matching TRBD1. The J segment lost 5 bases and the V segment lost 6 bases, leaving 8 bases of the junction unmatched. CDR1 is SGHVS and CDR2 is FNYEAQ in the germline V gene. The CDR3 runs to 14 residues. The CDR3 is CASSSTGTGNEQYF. CDR3 in DNA: TGTGCCAGCAGTTCAACCGGGACAGGGAACGAGCAGTACTTC.

V usage is TRBV2 and J usage is TRBJ1-4, with 7 positions matching TRBD1. Germline V gene data show CDR1 as SNHLY and CDR2 as FYNNEI. Trimming at V came to 6 bases and at J to 2 bases, leaving 6 bases not matched to a gene. The CDR3 contains 15 residues. The CDR3 nucleotides are TGTGCCAGCAGCAGGCCGGGACAGACTAATGAAAAACTGTTTTTT. It is translated as CASSRPGQTNEKLFF.

This chain connects TRBV5-5 to TRBJ2-7; weak D call: TRBD1 (5 bases). The CDR3 has 14 amino acids. With 0 bases removed from V and 6 bases from J, the gap between germline ends came to 13 bases. Looked up from germline, CDR1 is SGHKS and CDR2 is YYEKEE (reference sequence). CDR3 sequence: CASSLAQGALEQYF. The CDR3 DNA sequence: TGTGCCAGCAGCTTGGCGCAGGGCGCCCTCGAGCAGTACTTC.

The chain uses TRBV7-2 and TRBJ2-3, with D unclear. The germline CDR1 and CDR2 sequences are SGHTA and FQGNSA. The germline V and J ends were trimmed by 1 base and 6 bases, with 8 bases remaining between them. The CDR3 contains 13 residues. The CDR3 sequence is CASSLVAADTQYF. The CDR3 nucleotides read TGTGCCAGCAGCTTAGTTGCAGCGGATACGCAGTATTTT.

This clonotype was seen repeatedly, ten times or more. The chain recombines TRBV6-5 with TRBJ1-4, with D possibly being TRBD1 (6 bases). Trimming left V 3 bases short and J 7 bases short, with 12 bases between. The CDR3 is 14 residues long. CDR1 is MNHEY, CDR2 SVGAGI, per germline. This CDR3 reads CASSYRGLGEKLFF. CDR3 DNA: TGTGCCAGCAGTTATCGGGGGCTCGGTGAAAAACTGTTTTTT.

The table lists this clonotype with many counts. The chain carries TRBV6-5 and TRBJ2-7, with 7 positions matching TRBD1. In germline, CDR1 is MNHEY, CDR2 SVGAGI. There are 14 residues in the CDR3. J gave up 3 bases and V 6 bases, and 8 bases lay outside the gene matches. CDR3 nucleotides: TGTGCCAGCAGATCCGGGACAGAATACTACGAGCAGTACTTC. This codes for CASRSGTEYYEQYF.

This sequence joins TRBV24-1 and TRBJ2-1; 14 bases line up with TRBD2. The V gene end was trimmed by 7 bases and the J gene end by 10 bases; junction bases not matched to a gene: 11. The CDR3 sequence is 16 residues long. Germline loops: CDR1 KGHDR, CDR2 SFDVKD. The CDR3 region has the DNA TGTGCCACCAGCGCTTCCGGGACTAGCGGGGGCTGGGAGCAGTTCTTC. This encodes CATSASGTSGGWEQFF.

The chain links TRBV10-3 to TRBJ2-7; 9 positions agree with TRBD1. The germline CDR1 and CDR2 sequences are ENHRY and SYGVKD. CDR3 size: 12 residues. Trimming removed 7 bases from V and 8 bases from J; junction bases left unmatched: 6. CDR3 DNA sequence: TGTGCCATCAAACCGGGACAGGGACAGCAGTACTTC. Protein sequence: CAIKPGQGQQYF.

This chain uses TRBV7-2 with TRBJ2-7; 13 nucleotides align to TRBD2. This CDR3 has 14 residues. The germline V gene has CDR1 SGHTA and CDR2 FQGNSA. Unmatched junction bases numbered 4, after V lost 5 bases and J lost 6 bases. CDR3 residues: CASSTSGGDGEQYF. The CDR3 DNA reads as TGTGCCAGCAGCACTAGCGGGGGGGACGGCGAGCAGTACTTC.

V and J are TRBV7-9 and TRBJ1-1, with a tentative D call TRBD1 (5 bases). Germline V gene sequence: CDR1 SEHNR, CDR2 FQNEAQ (reference sequence). This CDR3 has 14 amino acids. The V end lost 3 bases, the J end lost 3 bases, and 11 bases lay between the germline ends. The DNA for the CDR3 is TGTGCCAGCAGCTTGGGGCAGGAGGACACTGAAGCTTTCTTT. Amino acid sequence: CASSLGQEDTEAFF.

Turning to this clonotype: A read error may be the cause here, since a much bigger clone is one base away. This sequence joins TRBV20-1 and TRBJ2-1, with 11 positions matching TRBD2. The CDR3 extends over 15 amino acids. The germline gives CDR1 DFQATT, CDR2 SNEGSKA (reference sequence). The CDR3 coding sequence is TGCAGTGCTAGAGTGGGTAGCGGGGGGGCCGGTGAGCGGTTCTTC. It encodes CSARVGSGGAGERFF.

The table lists this clonotype with many counts. The chain links TRBV7-9 to TRBJ2-7; D remains ambiguous. The CDR3 runs 13 residues. Per germline, CDR1 SEHNR and CDR2 FQNEAQ (reference sequence). Trimming stripped 0 bases from V and 3 bases from J, with 6 bases between. CDR3 residues: CASSLAGSYEQYF. The CDR3 nucleotides read TGTGCCAGCAGCTTAGCGGGTAGCTACGAGCAGTACTTC.

J is TRBJ2-7 and V is TRBV20-1, with 7 nucleotides matching TRBD1. This CDR3 comprises 11 residues. Trimming took 6 bases from V and 5 from J; bases not matched to a gene: 4. The germline gives CDR1 DFQATT, CDR2 SNEGSKA (reference sequence). The CDR3 sequence is CSAEGADEQYV. The CDR3, as DNA: TGCAGTGCCGAGGGGGCTGACGAGCAGTACGTC.

This clonotype was counted ten times or more. The gene calls are TRBV12-3 or TRBV12-4 and TRBJ2-7; tentatively, D is TRBD1 (6 bases). The CDR3 loop spans 15 amino acids. V gave up 5 bases and J gave up 2 bases, with 16 bases separating them. The CDR3 region is CASSPLQGNTYEQYF. The CDR3 DNA follows: TGTGCCAGCAGTCCATTACAGGGCAATACCTACGAGCAGTACTTC.

This clonotype has only a few counts. This may arise from a read error, as a much more abundant clone is one base away. In DNA form, the CDR3 reads TGTGCCAGCAGCTTTAGCGAGAAGATCGTCAATGAGCAGTTCTTC. It yields the protein CASSFSEKIVNEQFF. The chain joins TRBV11-1 to TRBJ2-1, with D possibly matching TRBD2 (5 bases). V was trimmed by 3 bases and J by 6 bases, leaving 15 bases between them. The CDR3 consists of 15 residues. Germline V gives CDR1 SGHAT, CDR2 FQDESV (reference sequence).

The table lists this clonotype with many counts. This chain uses TRBV20-1 with TRBJ1-3; 9 bases map to TRBD1. CDR3 length: 14 amino acids. Unmatched junction bases numbered 4, after V lost 2 bases and J lost 5 bases. Per the germline V gene, CDR1 is DFQATT and CDR2 is SNEGSKA (reference sequence). CDR3 amino acids: CSARNRGPRNTIYF. DNA for the CDR3: TGCAGTGCTAGAAACAGGGGGCCGAGAAACACCATATATTTT.

This clonotype occurred a few times. A much larger clone lies a single base off, so this may be a read error. The J gene is TRBJ2-1, the V gene TRBV2; no firm D call. The CDR3 consists of 12 residues. Germline assignment: CDR1 SNHLY and CDR2 FYNNEI. CDR3 sequence reads: CASMSSYSEPFF. The CDR3 DNA reads TGTGCCAGCATGAGTTCCTACAGTGAGCCGTTCTTC.

Details on this clonotype: One end of the junction fails to match germline, which may point to a read error. The chain has TRBV24-1 and TRBJ2-3, with D possibly TRBD2 on 7 matching bases. Germline V gene lookup returns CDR1 KGHDR and CDR2 SFDVKD. The CDR3 has 15 amino acids. The CDR3 reads CATSSGGVNTDAQYF. CDR3 nucleotides: TGTGCCACCAGTTCGGGGGGCGTTAACACAGATGCGCAGTATTTT.

V usage is TRBV20-1 and J usage is TRBJ2-5, with D unclear. The CDR3 covers 13 residues. Germline V gene data show CDR1 as DFQATT and CDR2 as SNEGSKA (reference sequence). V was cut by 7 bases and J by 3 bases, with 15 bases left in between. The CDR3 protein is CSVRTEIKETQYF. CDR3 DNA: TGCAGTGTTCGTACAGAGATCAAAGAGACCCAGTACTTC.

This clonotype turned up a few times. Since a much larger clone is just one base distant, this may be a read error. This sequence joins TRBV5-1 and TRBJ2-7; 7 positions match TRBD1. V lost 4 bases to trimming and J lost 5 bases; unmatched junction nucleotides: 6. The CDR3 is made up of 13 amino acids. Germline V gene data show CDR1 as SGHRS and CDR2 as YFSETQ. Here the CDR3 reads CASSTRQGNEQYV. The DNA of the CDR3 is TGCGCCAGCAGCACACGACAGGGTAACGAGCAGTACGTC.

This clonotype turned up a few times. The J gene is TRBJ1-1, the V gene TRBV10-3, with D maybe TRBD1 (5 bases). V was pared by 6 bases and J by 3 bases, with 20 bases between. Per the germline V gene, CDR1 is ENHRY and CDR2 is SYGVKD. The length of the CDR3 is 16 residues. CDR3 sequence (DNA): TGTGCCATCAGCGGCGACGAGACAGACTTGCACACTGAAGCTTTCTTT. It specifies CAISGDETDLHTEAFF.

The rearrangement links TRBV7-3 to TRBJ2-7; 14 bases align to TRBD2. The CDR3 spans 15 residues. Germline V gives CDR1 SGHTA, CDR2 FQGTGA. The V segment lost 6 bases and the J segment 7 bases; nucleotides outside the gene matches: 8. CDR3 loop: CASRSGTSGRSEQYV. Here the CDR3 DNA reads TGTGCCAGCAGGTCCGGGACTAGCGGGAGAAGTGAGCAGTACGTC.

This clonotype appeared a few times. This chain uses TRBV15 with TRBJ2-5; D remains ambiguous. Germline assignment: CDR1 LNHNV and CDR2 YYDKDF (reference sequence). Trimming took 6 bases from V and 1 from J, leaving 15 bases between them. CDR3 length: 15 residues. The CDR3 loop is CATREDAVLQETQYF. The CDR3 DNA reads as TGTGCCACCAGGGAAGACGCGGTCCTCCAAGAGACCCAGTACTTC.

The V gene is TRBV2, the J gene TRBJ1-2; maybe TRBD1 (5 bases). This CDR3 is 12 amino acids long. The germline V gene encodes CDR1 SNHLY and CDR2 FYNNEI. Trimming stripped 4 bases from V and 5 bases from J, with 8 bases between. The CDR3 here is CASSAAGYGYTF. The CDR3 DNA follows: TGTGCCAGCAGTGCGGCAGGGTATGGCTACACCTTC.

The chain links TRBV7-2 to TRBJ1-2, with TRBD1 identical over 7 bases. Losses at the gene ends were 5 bases for V and 1 base for J; bases not matched to a gene: 7. The length of the CDR3 is 15 residues. Germline values: CDR1 SGHTA, CDR2 FQGNSA. This CDR3 is CASSRQGSDNYGYTF. In DNA form, the CDR3 reads TGTGCCAGCAGCCGACAGGGCTCTGATAACTATGGCTACACCTTC.

This rearrangement joins TRBV4-1 to TRBJ1-4; no firm D call. The V gene's germline CDR1 is MGHRA and CDR2 YSYEKL. Trimming cost V 1 base and J 5 bases, with 5 bases left between them. The CDR3 has 13 amino acids. The CDR3: CASSQVSNEKLFF. CDR3 DNA: TGCGCCAGCAGCCAAGTCTCCAATGAAAAACTGTTTTTT.

The chain links TRBV12-3 or TRBV12-4 to TRBJ2-5, with no clear D. The CDR3 covers 11 residues. V lost 6 bases and J lost 9, with 11 bases in between. This CDR3 is CASSSGLAQYF. In DNA form, the CDR3 reads TGTGCCAGCAGCTCCGGGTTGGCCCAGTACTTC.

The rearrangement links TRBV15 to TRBJ2-3, with 12 bases matching TRBD2. The trim removed 7 bases at V and 4 bases at J, leaving 12 bases unmatched. CDR3 length: 17 amino acids. Germline V CDR1 and CDR2: LNHNV, YYDKDF (reference sequence). CDR3 bases: TGTGCCACCATCCTAATCCGACTAGCGGGAGTTCCAGATACGCAGTATTTT. Encoded protein: CATILIRLAGVPDTQYF. Based on the CDR3 plus reference TRBV15 and TRBJ2-3, the full variable domain is DAMVIQNPRYQVTQFGKPVTLSCSQTLNHNVMYWYQQKSSQAPKLLFHYYDKDFNNEADTPDNFQSRRPNTSFCFLDIRSPGLGDTAMYLCATILIRLAGVPDTQYFGPGTRLTVL.

This clonotype was detected a few times. The chain combines TRBV25-1 with TRBJ2-6; possible D gene TRBD1, 6 bases. Trimming took off 8 bases at V and 0 bases at J, with 11 bases between the two ends. The germline CDR1 and CDR2 sequences are MGHDK and SYGVNS. This CDR3 contains 15 residues. The CDR3 spells CASRTELSGANVLTF. The CDR3 DNA follows: TGTGCCAGCCGGACAGAGCTCTCTGGGGCCAACGTCCTGACTTTC.

As for this clonotype: Possible read error: a much larger clone is one base away. The CDR3 does not close with the conserved phenylalanine or tryptophan, likely indicating a read error. The chain couples TRBV12-5 to TRBJ1-2; possible D gene TRBD1, 5 bases. V was pared by 5 bases and J by 5 bases, with 18 bases between. Germline V gives CDR1 LGHNT, CDR2 FRNRAP. The CDR3 spans 15 residues. The CDR3 bases are TGTGCTAGTGGTCAGGACAATCCCCTCGGGTATGGCTACACCGTC. Its translation: CASGQDNPLGYGYTV.